The entry that follows covers one T cell receptor beta chain sequence. The CDR3 is 13 amino acids. The V gene end was trimmed by 6 bases and the J gene end by 6 bases; junction bases not matched to a gene: 4. The entry originates in a study of blood T cell repertoires in COVID-19. Sequencing was performed with immunoSEQ multiplex PCR; in TCRdb, only in-frame clones are kept and a portion is missing. The data hold tens of thousands of clones, with approximately 90% observed a single time. This clonotype originated in a woman older than 75 with acute or convalescent COVID-19. This sequence joins TRBV12-3 or TRBV12-4 and TRBJ2-2; 7 bases match TRBD1. Sample: peripheral blood. The CDR3 loop reads CASSQDRAGELFF. Written as DNA, the CDR3 is TGTGCCAGCAGCCAAGACAGGGCCGGGGAGCTGTTTTTT.